This is a list of T cell receptor beta chains from one sample in a study of early T cells in non-severe SARS-CoV-2 infection. MiXCR, run by TCRdb on the 5' RACE reads, gives a single entry per CDR3 protein. The sample lists 35,000 to 40,000 distinct CDR3 sequences, roughly 6% occurring once. The sample taken for sequencing was whole blood. These receptors were collected from an adult who was a healthcare worker with PCR-confirmed SARS-CoV-2 infection or an uninfected control (not recorded which). Each CDR3 is given with its conserved first and last residue. The D gene is left open where the match is weak. Clone size is given for some rows only: seen once, a few or many times, or a class if the clone is expanded.

clone_size: many
j_call: TRBJ1-1
v_call: TRBV29-1
d_call: -
cdr3_aa: CSVEVGPGGTEAFF
cdr3_nt: TGCAGCGTTGAAGTGGGACCCGGGGGAACTGAAGCTTTCTTT

clone_size: -
j_call: TRBJ2-5
v_call: TRBV5-1
d_call: TRBD2
cdr3_aa: CASSLGPTSGAQETQYF
cdr3_nt: TGCGCCAGCAGCTTGGGGCCGACTAGCGGGGCCCAAGAGACCCAGTACTTC

clone_size: -
j_call: TRBJ1-1
v_call: TRBV6-1
d_call: -
cdr3_aa: CACQRHLSMNTEAFF
cdr3_nt: TGTGCCTGCCAGCGGCACCTGTCAATGAACACTGAAGCTTTCTTT

clone_size: few
j_call: TRBJ2-3
v_call: TRBV5-4
d_call: -
cdr3_aa: CASSLMAGSTDTQYF
cdr3_nt: TGTGCCAGCAGCTTAATGGCGGGGAGCACAGATACGCAGTATTTT

clone_size: many
j_call: TRBJ1-6
v_call: TRBV2
d_call: -
cdr3_aa: CASSVSGGGLGSPLHF
cdr3_nt: TGTGCCAGCTCTGTGTCAGGCGGAGGCCTGGGTTCACCCCTCCACTTT

clone_size: many
j_call: TRBJ2-7
v_call: TRBV28
d_call: TRBD1
cdr3_aa: CASSLFRGWDTYEQYF
cdr3_nt: TGTGCCAGCAGTTTATTCAGGGGGTGGGACACCTACGAGCAGTACTTC

clone_size: -
j_call: TRBJ1-2
v_call: TRBV12-3/TRBV12-4
d_call: TRBD1
cdr3_aa: CASSPARTGGYGYTF
cdr3_nt: TGTGCCAGCAGTCCGGCAAGGACAGGGGGCTATGGCTACACCTTC

clone_size: many
j_call: TRBJ2-3
v_call: TRBV15
d_call: -
cdr3_aa: CATSRDTAVGTDTQYF
cdr3_nt: TGTGCCACCAGCAGAGATACCGCAGTTGGCACAGATACGCAGTATTTT

clone_size: -
j_call: TRBJ2-5
v_call: TRBV3-1
d_call: -
cdr3_aa: CASSQDRLEETQYF
cdr3_nt: TGTGCCAGCAGCCAAGATAGGCTCGAGGAGACCCAGTACTTC

clone_size: many
j_call: TRBJ2-7
v_call: TRBV5-4
d_call: -
cdr3_aa: CASSLPGPQSYEQYF
cdr3_nt: TGTGCCAGCAGCTTACCGGGACCCCAGTCCTACGAGCAGTACTTC

clone_size: many
j_call: TRBJ1-2
v_call: TRBV7-2
d_call: -
cdr3_aa: CASSFYSREYYGYTF
cdr3_nt: TGTGCCAGCAGCTTCTACAGCCGAGAATACTATGGCTACACCTTC

clone_size: few
j_call: TRBJ2-1
v_call: TRBV19
d_call: -
cdr3_aa: CASSMSLANEQFF
cdr3_nt: TGTGCCAGTAGTATGTCCCTAGCGAATGAGCAGTTCTTC

clone_size: many
j_call: TRBJ2-7
v_call: TRBV28
d_call: TRBD1
cdr3_aa: CASSLPGTATYEQYF
cdr3_nt: TGTGCCAGCAGTTTACCCGGGACAGCAACCTACGAGCAGTACTTC

clone_size: many
j_call: TRBJ2-2
v_call: TRBV7-2
d_call: TRBD1
cdr3_aa: CASSWTGETGELFF
cdr3_nt: TGTGCCAGCTCCTGGACAGGGGAGACCGGGGAGCTGTTTTTT

clone_size: few
j_call: TRBJ2-1
v_call: TRBV2
d_call: TRBD2
cdr3_aa: CASSESGTHNEQFF
cdr3_nt: TGTGCCAGCAGTGAAAGCGGGACCCACAATGAGCAGTTCTTC

clone_size: -
j_call: TRBJ2-3
v_call: TRBV4-1
d_call: TRBD2
cdr3_aa: CASSQWTSGKDTQYF
cdr3_nt: TGCGCCAGCAGCCAATGGACTAGCGGGAAAGATACGCAGTATTTT

clone_size: few
j_call: TRBJ1-1
v_call: TRBV20-1
d_call: -
cdr3_aa: CSARMMGTGNTEAFF
cdr3_nt: TGCAGTGCTAGAATGATGGGAACAGGGAACACTGAAGCTTTCTTT

clone_size: -
j_call: TRBJ2-3
v_call: TRBV10-3
d_call: -
cdr3_aa: CAISEPKEYTDTQYF
cdr3_nt: TGTGCCATCAGTGAGCCAAAGGAGTACACAGATACGCAGTATTTT

clone_size: -
j_call: TRBJ2-1
v_call: TRBV19
d_call: -
cdr3_aa: CASSILGAEQFF
cdr3_nt: TGTGCCAGTAGTATACTAGGGGCTGAGCAGTTCTTC

clone_size: many
j_call: TRBJ2-7
v_call: TRBV7-8
d_call: -
cdr3_aa: CASSRGVAYEQYF
cdr3_nt: TGTGCCAGCAGCCGCGGGGTTGCCTACGAGCAGTACTTC

clone_size: -
j_call: TRBJ2-5
v_call: TRBV20-1
d_call: TRBD1
cdr3_aa: CSIPTGELETQYF
cdr3_nt: TGCAGTATACCGACAGGGGAGCTCGAGACCCAGTACTTC

clone_size: many
j_call: TRBJ1-2
v_call: TRBV20-1
d_call: -
cdr3_aa: CSARDPTGWLRGYTF
cdr3_nt: TGCAGTGCTAGAGACCCAACAGGGTGGTTGCGGGGCTACACCTTC

clone_size: many
j_call: TRBJ2-7
v_call: TRBV20-1
d_call: TRBD1
cdr3_aa: CSDRDRVGYEQYF
cdr3_nt: TGCAGTGACCGGGACAGGGTAGGGTACGAGCAGTACTTC

clone_size: -
j_call: TRBJ2-7
v_call: TRBV7-6
d_call: TRBD2
cdr3_aa: CASSLTPGGDYEQYF
cdr3_nt: TGTGCCAGCAGCTTAACCCCTGGGGGGGACTACGAGCAGTACTTC

clone_size: -
j_call: TRBJ2-3
v_call: TRBV9
d_call: -
cdr3_aa: CASTTGDTDTQYF
cdr3_nt: TGTGCCAGCACGACGGGGGACACAGATACGCAGTATTTT

clone_size: many
j_call: TRBJ2-1
v_call: TRBV7-2
d_call: -
cdr3_aa: CASSLGWTAYNEQFF
cdr3_nt: TGTGCCAGCAGCTTAGGTTGGACCGCCTACAATGAGCAGTTCTTC

clone_size: many
j_call: TRBJ2-2
v_call: TRBV25-1
d_call: TRBD2
cdr3_aa: CASSVPSGTGELFF
cdr3_nt: TGTGCCAGCAGTGTCCCTAGCGGCACCGGGGAGCTGTTTTTT

clone_size: many
j_call: TRBJ1-2
v_call: TRBV2
d_call: TRBD1
cdr3_aa: CASSEASYRGGSGYTF
cdr3_nt: TGTGCCAGCAGTGAGGCCAGTTACAGGGGAGGTAGCGGCTACACCTTC

clone_size: -
j_call: TRBJ2-7
v_call: TRBV11-2
d_call: TRBD2
cdr3_aa: CASSGTRSGRSGSRYEQYF
cdr3_nt: TGTGCCAGCAGCGGAACCAGGAGCGGGAGGAGCGGGAGCCGCTACGAGCAGTACTTC

clone_size: many
j_call: TRBJ1-6
v_call: TRBV10-3
d_call: -
cdr3_aa: CAISESEQLGSPLHF
cdr3_nt: TGTGCCATCAGTGAGTCTGAGCAGTTGGGATCACCCCTCCACTTT

clone_size: many
j_call: TRBJ1-1
v_call: TRBV6-2/TRBV6-3
d_call: -
cdr3_aa: CASSYSGRGNTEAFF
cdr3_nt: TGTGCCAGCAGTTACTCCGGCAGGGGGAACACTGAAGCTTTCTTT

clone_size: many
j_call: TRBJ2-2
v_call: TRBV7-3
d_call: TRBD1
cdr3_aa: CASSLGQGTGELFF
cdr3_nt: TGTGCCAGCAGCTTAGGACAGGGAACCGGGGAGCTGTTTTTT